Presented here are 17 T cell receptor beta chains from one specimen sequenced in a study of cytomegalovirus exposure and HLA in healthy donors. PCR employed 60 Vbeta and 13 Jbeta primers. This table comes from immunoSEQ multiplex PCR, and its TCRdb copy is limited to in-frame clones, with some not included. The repertoire includes about 64,000 clones, around four fifths of them detected once, and approximately 4.7% sits in the top ten. Source material: PBMCs. The receptors come from a male donor in good health and CMV-seropositive.

This clone was observed a handful of times. V and J are TRBV5-4 and TRBJ2-1, with D maybe TRBD1 (5 bases). The CDR3 is made up of 13 amino acids. V was trimmed by 2 bases and J by 7 bases, leaving 10 bases between them. Germline V CDR1 and CDR2: SGHNT, YYREEE (reference sequence). CDR3 DNA: TGTGCCAGCAGCTTAATAGGGGTGAATGAGCAGTTCTTC. It specifies CASSLIGVNEQFF. The full variable domain, rest sourced from reference TRBV5-4 and TRBJ2-1, is ETGVTQSPTHLIKTRGQQVTLRCSSQSGHNTVSWYQQALGQGPQFIFQYYREEENGRGNFPPRFSGLQFPNYSSELNVNALELDDSALYLCASSLIGVNEQFFGPGTRLTVL.

This sequence joins TRBV7-2 and TRBJ1-2, with 7 bases identical to TRBD1. Per the germline V gene, CDR1 is SGHTA and CDR2 is FQGNSA. This CDR3 has 15 residues. V was clipped by 3 bases and J by 5 bases; unmatched bases: 9. The CDR3 nucleotides are TGTGCCAGCAGCTTTGACAGGGTAGGACGGTATGGCTACACCTTC. Translating it yields CASSFDRVGRYGYTF. Looking up the rest from reference TRBV7-2 and TRBJ1-2 gives the full variable domain: GAGVSQSPSNKVTEKGKDVELRCDPISGHTALYWYRQSLGQGLEFLIYFQGNSAPDKSGLPSDRFSAERTGGSVSTLTIQRTQQEDSAVYLCASSFDRVGRYGYTFGSGTRLTVV.

This rearrangement joins TRBV27 to TRBJ1-2; 12 bases are a match to TRBD1. Trimming removed 4 bases from V and 6 bases from J; junction bases left unmatched: 9. The CDR3 extends over 16 amino acids. Per the germline V gene, CDR1 is MNHEY and CDR2 is SMNVEV (reference sequence). The CDR3 DNA follows: TGTGCCAGCAGTTCAAACCGGGACAGGGGGCCCAATGGCTACACCTTC. It yields the protein CASSSNRDRGPNGYTF.

The chain is built from TRBV6-5 and TRBJ1-2; TRBD1 aligns across 8 bases. CDR3 length: 14 residues. CDR1 is MNHEY and CDR2 is SVGAGI in the germline V gene. Trimming cost V 6 bases and J 7 bases; bases outside gene matches: 10. Here the CDR3 reads CASRKGQATTGYTF. The CDR3 DNA is TGTGCCAGCAGGAAGGGACAGGCCACAACTGGCTACACCTTC.

V is TRBV6-5 and J is TRBJ1-3; D not resolved. Germline assignment: CDR1 MNHEY and CDR2 SVGAGI. The germline V and J ends were trimmed by 7 bases and 0 bases, with 7 bases remaining between them. The CDR3 is 13 amino acids. As DNA, the CDR3 is TGTGCCAGCATTTCTAGCTCTGGAAACACCATATATTTT. Its translation is CASISSSGNTIYF.

This clone was picked up a small number of times. This chain uses TRBV19 with TRBJ1-3; D possibly corresponds to TRBD1 (6 bases). CDR1 and CDR2 from the germline V gene are LNHDA and SQIVND (reference sequence). V was trimmed by 6 bases and J by 0 bases, leaving 9 bases between them. The CDR3 is 14 amino acids. CDR3 bases: TGTGCCAGTAGACGAGGGGGCTCTGGAAACACCATATATTTT. Residues: CASRRGGSGNTIYF. The full variable domain, rest sourced from reference TRBV19 and TRBJ1-3, is DGGITQSPKYLFRKEGQNVTLSCEQNLNHDAMYWYRQDPGQGLRLIYYSQIVNDFQKGDIAEGYSVSREKKESFPLTVTSAQKNPTAFYLCASRRGGSGNTIYFGEGSWLTVV.

The chain links TRBV18 to TRBJ2-1; TRBD1 matches at 7 bases. CDR3 length: 14 residues. Looked up from germline, CDR1 is KGHSH and CDR2 is LQKENI. With V trimmed by 6 bases and J by 3 bases, 5 bases remained unmatched. The CDR3 loop reads CASSRSGGYNEQFF. The DNA of the CDR3 is TGTGCCAGCTCTCGTTCAGGGGGCTACAATGAGCAGTTCTTC.

In this sample, this clone turned up once. The rearrangement uses TRBV5-1 and TRBJ1-3; 7 nucleotides align to TRBD1. CDR1 and CDR2 from the germline V gene are SGHRS and YFSETQ. J gave up 4 bases and V 2 bases, and 6 bases lay outside the gene matches. CDR3 length equals 15 residues. CDR3 in DNA: TGCGCCAGCAGCTTCGGTACAGGGGACGGAAACACCATATATTTT. Translated, it gives CASSFGTGDGNTIYF.

The gene calls are TRBV7-6 and TRBJ1-3, with 7 bases aligning to TRBD1. The germline V gene encodes CDR1 SGHVS and CDR2 FNYEAQ. This CDR3 is 13 amino acids long. The trim removed 6 bases at V and 8 bases at J, leaving 7 bases unmatched. CDR3 protein: CASRLGQADTIYF. CDR3 nucleotides: TGTGCCAGCAGACTAGGACAGGCGGACACCATATATTTT.

This chain links TRBV28 with TRBJ1-1; D call uncertain. Germline loops: CDR1 MDHEN, CDR2 SYDVKM. The CDR3 covers 11 residues. Trimming cost V 2 bases and J 11 bases, with 9 bases left between them. The CDR3 coding sequence is TGTGCCAGCAGTTTAATAACCGAGGCTTTCTTT. Translating it yields CASSLITEAFF.

The genes are TRBV4-2 and TRBJ1-3; TRBD1 matches at 8 bases. Germline V CDR1 and CDR2: LGHNA, YNFKEQ. This CDR3 is 15 amino acids long. The V segment lost 3 bases and the J segment 4 bases; nucleotides outside the gene matches: 5. This CDR3 is CASSQDRVEGNTIYF. Written as DNA, the CDR3 is TGTGCCAGCAGCCAGGACAGGGTGGAAGGAAACACCATATATTTT.

The V gene is TRBV28, the J gene TRBJ1-3, with 8 bases aligning to TRBD1. This CDR3 is 15 amino acids long. CDR1 and CDR2 (germline): MDHEN, SYDVKM. J was trimmed by 0 bases and V by 2 bases; bases with no gene match: 0. The CDR3 region has the DNA TGTGCCAGCAGTTTACAGGGGGCCTCTGGAAACACCATATATTTT. Its protein product is CASSLQGASGNTIYF. The full variable domain, its missing parts supplied by reference TRBV28 and TRBJ1-3, is DVKVTQSSRYLVKRTGEKVFLECVQDMDHENMFWYRQDPGLGLRLIYFSYDVKMKEKGDIPEGYSVSREKKERFSLILESASTNQTSMYLCASSLQGASGNTIYFGEGSWLTVV.

The rearrangement uses TRBV7-9 and TRBJ1-1; D is possibly TRBD1 (6 bases). Germline V gives CDR1 SEHNR, CDR2 FQNEAQ (reference sequence). V lost 5 bases to trimming and J lost 3 bases, with 19 bases between them. CDR3 size: 16 residues. CDR3 DNA sequence: TGTGCCAGCAGCCCTCGAGTGGGGGGGCGAGACACTGAAGCTTTCTTT. It encodes CASSPRVGGRDTEAFF.

This clone was detected only a few times. The chain employs TRBV18 and TRBJ2-5, with TRBD2 identical over 8 bases. The V gene end was trimmed by 3 bases and the J gene end by 5 bases; junction bases not matched to a gene: 8. This CDR3 is 15 amino acids long. The germline gives CDR1 KGHSH, CDR2 LQKENI. In DNA, the CDR3 is TGTGCCAGCTCACCCATGGGACTAGGTGGGGAGACCCAGTACTTC. Residues: CASSPMGLGGETQYF.

The chain joins TRBV7-2 to TRBJ2-1; no clear D gene. Germline loops: CDR1 SGHTA, CDR2 FQGNSA. The CDR3 has 12 residues. V gave up 4 bases and J gave up 3 bases, with 4 bases separating them. The CDR3 sequence is CASSSFYNEQFF. CDR3 DNA sequence: TGTGCCAGCAGCTCGTTCTACAATGAGCAGTTCTTC.

V gene TRBV7-9 combines with J gene TRBJ2-1, with a tentative D call TRBD1 (8 bases). Germline values: CDR1 SEHNR, CDR2 FQNEAQ (reference sequence). The CDR3 sequence is 15 residues long. Trimming removed 10 bases at V and 5 bases at J, with 21 bases between. The CDR3 is CATRRGDRRHNEQFF. CDR3 nucleotides: TGTGCCACCCGCCGGGGGGACAGGCGCCACAATGAGCAGTTCTTC.

The gene calls are TRBV4-1 and TRBJ1-5; D remains unclear. CDR1 and CDR2 from the germline V gene are MGHRA and YSYEKL. V dropped 3 bases and J dropped 6 bases, with 15 bases sitting between them. The CDR3 sequence is 15 residues long. The DNA of the CDR3 is TGCGCCAGCAGCCATTCGGAGGTAGGGAGTCAGCCCCAGCATTTT. It specifies CASSHSEVGSQPQHF.